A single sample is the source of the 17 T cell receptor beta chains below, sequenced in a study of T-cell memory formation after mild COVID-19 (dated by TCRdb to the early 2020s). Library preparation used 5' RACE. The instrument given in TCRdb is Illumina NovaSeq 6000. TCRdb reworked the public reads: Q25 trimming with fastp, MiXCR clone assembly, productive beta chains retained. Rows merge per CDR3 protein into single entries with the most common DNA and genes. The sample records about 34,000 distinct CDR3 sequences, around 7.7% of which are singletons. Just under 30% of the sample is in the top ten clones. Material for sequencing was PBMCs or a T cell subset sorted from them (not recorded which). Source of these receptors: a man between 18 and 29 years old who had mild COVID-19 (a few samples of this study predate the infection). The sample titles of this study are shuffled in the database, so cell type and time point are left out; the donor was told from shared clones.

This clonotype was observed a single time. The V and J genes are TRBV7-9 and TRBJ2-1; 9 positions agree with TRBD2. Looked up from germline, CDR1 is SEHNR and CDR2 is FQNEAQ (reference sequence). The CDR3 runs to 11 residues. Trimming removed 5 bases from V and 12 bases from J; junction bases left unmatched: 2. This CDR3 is CASSTAGGQFF. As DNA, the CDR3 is TGTGCCAGCAGCACAGCGGGGGGGCAGTTCTTC.

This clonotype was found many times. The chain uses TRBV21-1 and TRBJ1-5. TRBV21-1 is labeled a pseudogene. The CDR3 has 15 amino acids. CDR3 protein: CASSTKRGRPQPQHF. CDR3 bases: TGTGCCAGCAGCACAAAGAGGGGACGGCCGCAGCCCCAGCATTTT.

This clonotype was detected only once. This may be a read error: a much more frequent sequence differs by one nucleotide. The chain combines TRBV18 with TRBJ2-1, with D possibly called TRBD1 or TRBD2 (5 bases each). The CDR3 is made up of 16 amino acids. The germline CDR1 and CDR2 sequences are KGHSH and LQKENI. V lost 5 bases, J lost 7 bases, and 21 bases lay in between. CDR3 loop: CASSSITGVGTNEQFF. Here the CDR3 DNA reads TGTGCCAGCTCATCAATAACCGGGGTGGGGACGAATGAGCAGTTCTTC.

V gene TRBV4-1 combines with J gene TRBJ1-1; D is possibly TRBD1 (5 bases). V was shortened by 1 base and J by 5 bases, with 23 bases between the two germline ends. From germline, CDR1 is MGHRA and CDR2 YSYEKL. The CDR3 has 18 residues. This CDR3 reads CASSQVGGPGGVGTEAFF. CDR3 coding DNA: TGCGCCAGCAGCCAAGTCGGTGGCCCGGGAGGGGTAGGGACTGAAGCTTTCTTT.

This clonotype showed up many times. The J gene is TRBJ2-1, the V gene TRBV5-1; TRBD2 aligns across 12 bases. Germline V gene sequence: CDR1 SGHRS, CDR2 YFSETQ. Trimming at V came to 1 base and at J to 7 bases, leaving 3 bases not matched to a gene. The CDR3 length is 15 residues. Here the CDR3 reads CASSLQTSGGNEQFF. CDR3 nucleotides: TGCGCCAGCAGCTTGCAAACTAGCGGGGGGAATGAGCAGTTCTTC.

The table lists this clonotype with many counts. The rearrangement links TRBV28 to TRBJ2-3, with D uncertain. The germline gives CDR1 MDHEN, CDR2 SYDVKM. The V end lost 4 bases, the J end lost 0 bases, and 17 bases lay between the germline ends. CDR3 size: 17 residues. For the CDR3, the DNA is TGTGCCAGCAGTTCCCGATATATTAGGGTTAGCACAGATACGCAGTATTTT. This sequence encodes CASSSRYIRVSTDTQYF.

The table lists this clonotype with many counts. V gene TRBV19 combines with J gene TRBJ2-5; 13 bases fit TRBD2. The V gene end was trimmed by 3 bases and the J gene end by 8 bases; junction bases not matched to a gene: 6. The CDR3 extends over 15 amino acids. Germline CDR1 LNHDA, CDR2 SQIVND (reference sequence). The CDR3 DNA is TGTGCCAGTAGTATGACTAGCGGGGGGCTTACAACCCAGTACTTC. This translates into CASSMTSGGLTTQYF.

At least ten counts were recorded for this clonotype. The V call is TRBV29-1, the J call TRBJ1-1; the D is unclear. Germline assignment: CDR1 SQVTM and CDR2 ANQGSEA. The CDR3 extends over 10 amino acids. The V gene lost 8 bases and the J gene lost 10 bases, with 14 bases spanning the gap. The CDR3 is CSISEVRAFF. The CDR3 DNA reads TGCAGCATTTCGGAAGTCCGAGCTTTCTTT.

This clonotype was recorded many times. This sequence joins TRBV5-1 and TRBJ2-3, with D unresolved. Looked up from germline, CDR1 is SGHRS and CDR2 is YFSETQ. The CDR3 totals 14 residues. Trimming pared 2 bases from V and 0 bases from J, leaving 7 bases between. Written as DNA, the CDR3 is TGCGCCAGCAGCTTCACCCACAGCACAGATACGCAGTATTTT. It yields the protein CASSFTHSTDTQYF.

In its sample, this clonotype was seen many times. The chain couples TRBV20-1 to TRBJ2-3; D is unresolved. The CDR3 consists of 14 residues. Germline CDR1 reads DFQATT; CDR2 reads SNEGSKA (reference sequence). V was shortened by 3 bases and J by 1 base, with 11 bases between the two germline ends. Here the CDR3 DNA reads TGCAGTGCTAGTTCGGGTATCGGCACAGATACGCAGTATTTT. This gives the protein CSASSGIGTDTQYF.

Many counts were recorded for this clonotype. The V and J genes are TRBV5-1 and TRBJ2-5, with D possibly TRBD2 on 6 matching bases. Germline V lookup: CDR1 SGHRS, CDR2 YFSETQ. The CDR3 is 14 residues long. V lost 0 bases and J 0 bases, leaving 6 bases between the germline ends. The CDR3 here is CASSLAGDQETQYF. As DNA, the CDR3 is TGCGCCAGCAGCTTGGCGGGGGACCAAGAGACCCAGTACTTC.

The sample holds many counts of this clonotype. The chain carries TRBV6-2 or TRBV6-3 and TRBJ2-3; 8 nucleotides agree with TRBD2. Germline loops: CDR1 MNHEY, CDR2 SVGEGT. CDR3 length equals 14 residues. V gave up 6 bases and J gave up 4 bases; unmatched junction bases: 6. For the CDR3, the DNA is TGTGCCAGCAGCCGAGCGGGGGAGGCAGATACGCAGTATTTT. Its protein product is CASSRAGEADTQYF.

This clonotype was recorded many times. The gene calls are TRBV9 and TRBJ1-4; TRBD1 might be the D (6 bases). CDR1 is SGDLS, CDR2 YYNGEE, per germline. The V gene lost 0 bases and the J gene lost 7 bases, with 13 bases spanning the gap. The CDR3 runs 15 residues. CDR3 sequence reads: CASSVEAGVGEKLFF. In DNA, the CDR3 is TGTGCCAGCAGCGTAGAGGCAGGGGTCGGTGAAAAACTGTTTTTT. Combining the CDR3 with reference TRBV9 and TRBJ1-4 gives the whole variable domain DSGVTQTPKHLITATGQRVTLRCSPRSGDLSVYWYQQSLDQGLQFLIQYYNGEERAKGNILERFSAQQFPDLHSELNLSSLELGDSALYFCASSVEAGVGEKLFFGSGTQLSVL.

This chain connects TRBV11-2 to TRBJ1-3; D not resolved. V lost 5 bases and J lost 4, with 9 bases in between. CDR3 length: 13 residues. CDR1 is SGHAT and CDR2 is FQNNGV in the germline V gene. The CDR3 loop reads CASSRDQGNTIYF. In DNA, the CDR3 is TGTGCCAGCAGCAGGGATCAGGGAAACACCATATATTTT.

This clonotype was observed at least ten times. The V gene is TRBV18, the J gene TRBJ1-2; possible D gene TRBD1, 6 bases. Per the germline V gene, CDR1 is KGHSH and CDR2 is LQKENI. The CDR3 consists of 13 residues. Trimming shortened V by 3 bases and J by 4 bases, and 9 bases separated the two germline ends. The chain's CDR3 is CASSPGDIYGYTF. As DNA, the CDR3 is TGTGCCAGCTCACCGGGGGACATCTATGGCTACACCTTC.

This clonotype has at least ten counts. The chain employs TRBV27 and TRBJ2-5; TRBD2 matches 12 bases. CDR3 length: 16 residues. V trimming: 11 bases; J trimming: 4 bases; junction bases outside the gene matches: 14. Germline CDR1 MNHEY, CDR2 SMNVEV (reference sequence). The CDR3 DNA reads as TGTGCCCGCTCTAGCGGGGGGGCCGGTTTGTTAGAGACCCAGTACTTC. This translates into CARSSGGAGLLETQYF.

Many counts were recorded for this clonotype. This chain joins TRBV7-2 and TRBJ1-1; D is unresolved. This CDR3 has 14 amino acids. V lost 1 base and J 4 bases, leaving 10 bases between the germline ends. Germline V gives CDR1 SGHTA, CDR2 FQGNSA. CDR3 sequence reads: CASSLGAHGTEAFF. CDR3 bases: TGTGCCAGCAGCTTAGGGGCGCATGGCACTGAAGCTTTCTTT.